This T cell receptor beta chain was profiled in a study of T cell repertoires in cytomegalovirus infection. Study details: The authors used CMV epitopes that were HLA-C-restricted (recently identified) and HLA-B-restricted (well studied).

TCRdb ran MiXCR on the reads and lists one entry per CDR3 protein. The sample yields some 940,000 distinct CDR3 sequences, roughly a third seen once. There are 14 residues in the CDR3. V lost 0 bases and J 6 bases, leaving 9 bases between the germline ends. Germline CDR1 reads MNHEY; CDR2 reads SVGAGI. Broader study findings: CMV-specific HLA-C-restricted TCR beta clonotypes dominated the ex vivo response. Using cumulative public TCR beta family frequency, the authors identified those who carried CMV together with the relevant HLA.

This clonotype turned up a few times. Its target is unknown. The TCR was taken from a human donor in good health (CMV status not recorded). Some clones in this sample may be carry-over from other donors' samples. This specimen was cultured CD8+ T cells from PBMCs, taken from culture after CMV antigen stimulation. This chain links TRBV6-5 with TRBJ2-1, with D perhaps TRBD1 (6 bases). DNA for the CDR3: TGTGCCAGCAGTTACTCAGTCAGGGGCAATGAGCAGTTCTTC. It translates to CASSYSVRGNEQFF.